This is a list of T cell receptor beta chains from one sample in a study of blood T cell repertoires in COVID-19. Clones were sequenced by immunoSEQ multiplex PCR, and TCRdb holds only the in-frame ones, with some missing. The sample carries roughly 230,000 clones, 85% to 90% recorded once. Sequencing was done on a sample of peripheral blood. These receptors all stem from a woman in her forties who had recovered from COVID-19. Each CDR3 is given with its conserved first and last residue. Fields, in order: D gene, clone size, J gene, V gene, CDR3 protein, CDR3 DNA. The D gene is left open where the match is weak. Clone size is not always given. Where it is, it says once, few, many or a class for expanded clones.

>TRBD2|.|TRBJ2-5|TRBV30
CAWSVGPGGETQYF
TGTGCCTGGAGTGTCGGCCCGGGAGGAGAGACCCAGTACTTC
>TRBD2|.|TRBJ2-1|TRBV7-2
CASSLVTSGRGEQFF
TGTGCCAGCAGCTTAGTGACTAGCGGGAGGGGTGAGCAGTTCTTC
>TRBD1|few|TRBJ1-1|TRBV28
CASKPGQAGPEAFF
TGTGCCAGCAAACCGGGACAGGCGGGCCCTGAAGCTTTCTTT
>TRBD2|.|TRBJ2-2|TRBV6-5
CASTSGLAAGELFF
TGTGCCAGCACCTCGGGACTAGCGGCCGGGGAGCTGTTTTTT
>TRBD1|.|TRBJ1-1|TRBV18
CASSTRGQGLTEAFF
TGTGCCAGCTCTACTAGGGGGCAGGGCCTGACTGAAGCTTTCTTT
>TRBD2|.|TRBJ2-5|TRBV7-3
CASSRNGGTSGETQYF
TGTGCCAGCAGCAGAAACGGCGGGACTAGCGGAGAGACCCAGTACTTC
>TRBD2|.|TRBJ2-5|TRBV15
CATTGLAGQETQYF
TGTGCCACCACGGGACTAGCGGGGCAAGAGACCCAGTACTTC
>TRBD2|.|TRBJ2-3|TRBV4-3
CASSQGASGRSTDTQYF
TGCGCCAGCAGCCAAGGGGCTAGCGGGAGGAGCACAGATACGCAGTATTTT
>.|.|TRBJ1-3|TRBV19
CASNWRGRKDTIYF
TGTGCCAGTAACTGGCGGGGCCGTAAGGACACCATATATTTT
>TRBD1|.|TRBJ2-7|TRBV11-1
CASSPRWTGSSYEQYF
TGTGCCAGCAGCCCAAGATGGACAGGGAGCTCCTACGAGCAGTACTTC
>TRBD2|.|TRBJ2-1|TRBV3-1/TRBV3-2
CASSQDRGGPYNEQFF
TGTGCCAGCAGCCAAGATCGGGGGGGGCCTTACAATGAGCAGTTCTTC
>.|.|TRBJ2-7|TRBV7-2
CASSPRGYEQYF
TGTGCCAGCAGCCCACGAGGGTACGAGCAGTACTTC
>.|.|TRBJ2-3|TRBV28
CASRNGDPRDTQYF
TGTGCCAGCAGGAACGGGGATCCCCGGGATACGCAGTATTTT
>.|.|TRBJ1-2|TRBV14
CASSQNRVGYGYTF
TGTGCCAGCAGCCAAAATCGGGTTGGATATGGCTACACCTTC
>.|.|TRBJ1-6|TRBV29-1
CSAGTYNSPLHF
TGCAGCGCGGGGACTTATAATTCACCCCTCCACTTT
>.|once|TRBJ2-2|TRBV4-2
CASSLGWGAGELFF
TGTGCCAGCAGCCTGGGGTGGGGAGCCGGGGAGCTGTTTTTT
>TRBD2|.|TRBJ2-5|TRBV11-3
CASSLDKRLAGGYQETQYF
TGTGCCAGCAGCTTAGATAAAAGACTAGCGGGGGGGTACCAAGAGACCCAGTACTTC
>.|.|TRBJ1-5|TRBV30
CAWSDINNQPQHF
TGTGCCTGGAGTGACATAAACAATCAGCCCCAGCATTTT
>TRBD1|once|TRBJ2-2|TRBV25-1
CASSRGFRGPFNTGELFF
TGTGCCAGCAGTCGGGGGTTCAGGGGGCCCTTTAACACCGGGGAGCTGTTTTTT
>TRBD1|.|TRBJ2-3|TRBV5-1
CASSLGQGGTQYF
TGCGCCAGCAGCCTGGGACAGGGGGGCACGCAGTATTTT
>TRBD2|.|TRBJ2-1|TRBV19
CASSPERLAGVKRYNEQFF
TGTGCCAGTAGTCCGGAACGGCTAGCGGGAGTAAAAAGATACAATGAGCAGTTCTTC
>.|once|TRBJ1-2|TRBV7-2
CASSPQGNYGYTF
TGTGCCAGCAGCCCTCAGGGGAACTATGGCTACACCTTC
>.|.|TRBJ2-7|TRBV11-2
CASSSKSAGYEQYF
TGTGCCAGCAGTTCAAAGTCCGCGGGCTACGAGCAGTACTTC
>TRBD2|.|TRBJ2-2|TRBV4-2
CASSPEAGPRTGELFF
TGTGCCAGCAGCCCCGAAGCGGGGCCGAGGACCGGGGAGCTGTTTTTT
>TRBD1|.|TRBJ2-5|TRBV18
CASSQDRGKETQYF
TGTGCCAGCTCACAGGACAGGGGAAAAGAGACCCAGTACTTC
>.|.|TRBJ2-2|TRBV6-2/TRBV6-3
CASSPPTVTGELFF
TGTGCCAGCAGTCCCCCTACGGTCACCGGGGAGCTGTTTTTT
>TRBD1|.|TRBJ2-2|TRBV11-3
CASSSDPGGVGELFF
TGTGCCAGCAGCTCAGATCCAGGGGGCGTCGGGGAGCTGTTTTTT